One and the same sample provided the 2 T cell receptor beta chains below, sequenced in a study of OX40 agonist ivuxolimab in advanced cancers. Measured with immunoSEQ multiplex PCR; TCRdb has only the in-frame clones, and not every one. This sample has around 20,000 clones, with roughly 82% found just once. Sequenced here: CD4+ or CD8+ T cells sorted from blood, sampled in a trial of the OX40 agonist ivuxolimab. Every receptor here comes from an adult with an advanced solid tumor such as melanoma, head and neck, liver or kidney cancer.

The J gene is TRBJ2-1, the V gene TRBV28; 10 bases are shared with TRBD1. Germline V gives CDR1 MDHEN, CDR2 SYDVKM. The V and J ends lost 2 bases and 9 bases, in that order; junction bases with no gene match: 7. The CDR3 consists of 15 residues. CDR3: CASSLVWTGGGEQFF. Here the CDR3 DNA reads TGTGCCAGCAGTTTAGTGTGGACAGGGGGTGGTGAGCAGTTCTTC.

In the case of this clone: Germline is not matched at one junction end, which may reflect a read error. The chain employs TRBV10-2 and TRBJ1-5, with D maybe TRBD1 (5 bases). The CDR3 has 13 residues. The germline V gene has CDR1 WSHSY and CDR2 SAAADI. CDR3 sequence: CASSETGHPFTDF. The CDR3 region has the DNA TGCGCCAGCAGTGAGACCGGACACCCCTTTACGGATTTT.